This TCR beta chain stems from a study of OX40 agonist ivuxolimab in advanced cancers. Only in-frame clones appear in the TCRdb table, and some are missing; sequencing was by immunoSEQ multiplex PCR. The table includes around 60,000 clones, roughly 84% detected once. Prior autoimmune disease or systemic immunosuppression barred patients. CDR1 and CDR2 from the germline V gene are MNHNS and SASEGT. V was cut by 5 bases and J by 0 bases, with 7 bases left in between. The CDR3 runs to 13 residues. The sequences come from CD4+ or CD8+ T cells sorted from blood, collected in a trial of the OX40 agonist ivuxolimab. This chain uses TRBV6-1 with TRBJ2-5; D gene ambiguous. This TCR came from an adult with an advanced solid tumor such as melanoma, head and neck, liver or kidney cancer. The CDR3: CASSPVYQETQYF. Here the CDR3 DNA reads TGTGCCAGCAGTCCCGTGTACCAAGAGACCCAGTACTTC.